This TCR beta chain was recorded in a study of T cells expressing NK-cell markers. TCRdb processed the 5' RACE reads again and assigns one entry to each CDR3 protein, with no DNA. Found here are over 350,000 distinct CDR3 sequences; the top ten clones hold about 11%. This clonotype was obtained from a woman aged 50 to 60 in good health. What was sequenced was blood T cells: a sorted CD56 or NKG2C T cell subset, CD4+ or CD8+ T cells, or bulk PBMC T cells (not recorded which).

The CDR3: CASSPSGTSYQETQYF. The genes are TRBV11-3 and TRBJ2-5; no DNA is available, so the TRBD1 call from TCRdb remains unchecked. Germline V lookup: CDR1 SGHNT, CDR2 YENEEA. The CDR3 is 16 amino acids.